Listed below are T cell receptor beta chains from one sample, sequenced in a study of T-cell reconstitution after alpha-beta-depleted transplantation in children. TCRdb re-called the PCR reads through MiXCR, storing one row per CDR3 protein. The repertoire has around 76,000 distinct CDR3 sequences, 15% to 20% of them found once; the top ten carry about 51%. The starting material was PBMCs, mostly from graft donor cells, obtained 360 days after TCRalphabeta/CD19-depleted stem cell transplant. The receptors were sampled from a male patient between 2 and 10 years old who had a stem cell transplant for acute lymphoblastic leukemia, so the T cells may come from the graft donor. The CDR3 runs from the conserved cysteine through the conserved F or W. A D gene is named only where the DNA matches it firmly. Clone size is shown for a subset of rows, as once, few, many or a class of expanded clone.

clone_size	d_call	v_call	j_call	cdr3_nt	cdr3_aa
NA	NA	TRBV30	TRBJ2-4	TGTGCCTCGGCGGAGACAGGAAACATTCAGTACTTC	CASAETGNIQYF
NA	TRBD2	TRBV11-2	TRBJ2-1	TGTGCCAGCAAAACTCCGGGACTAGCTCCCTTTATGTACAATGAGCAGTTCTTC	CASKTPGLAPFMYNEQFF
few	TRBD1	TRBV6-2/TRBV6-3	TRBJ2-3	TGTGCCAGCAGACCAACTGGGACAGGGGGCAAAGATACGCAGTATTTT	CASRPTGTGGKDTQYF
NA	TRBD2	TRBV12-3/TRBV12-4	TRBJ2-1	TGTGCCAGCAGTGCGATCCTGACTAGCGGGAGTCCCAGCTCCTACAATGAGCAGTTCTTC	CASSAILTSGSPSSYNEQFF
NA	NA	TRBV7-9	TRBJ1-5	TGTGCCAGCAGCTCGGGAGCCTGGAGCAATCAGCCCCAGCATTTT	CASSSGAWSNQPQHF
NA	NA	TRBV6-6	TRBJ2-1	TGTGCCAGCAGTTACGGGGGGCCCTTCTTC	CASSYGGPFF
many	TRBD2	TRBV4-2	TRBJ2-3	TGTGCCAGCAGCCAAGAAATATCACTAGCGGTTCGCACAGATACGCAGTATTTT	CASSQEISLAVRTDTQYF
few	TRBD2	TRBV7-9	TRBJ2-7	TGTGCCAGCAGCTTGGGACTAGCCACCTACGAGCAGTACTTC	CASSLGLATYEQYF
NA	NA	TRBV4-1	TRBJ2-1	TGCGCCAGCACGTCTTCCCCCTACAATGAGCAGTTCTTC	CASTSSPYNEQFF
few	TRBD1	TRBV4-1	TRBJ1-1	TGCGCCAGCAGCCGCAGAGGTGGGACAGGGGGCTATGGCACTGAAGCTTTCTTT	CASSRRGGTGGYGTEAFF
NA	NA	TRBV5-1	TRBJ2-3	TGCGCCAGCAGCTCAATCTCCGGTGGTGATACGCAGTATTTT	CASSSISGGDTQYF
NA	NA	TRBV11-3	TRBJ2-7	TGTGCCAGCAGCTTAGTCCTCACCTACGAGCAGTACTTC	CASSLVLTYEQYF
NA	TRBD2	TRBV28	TRBJ2-1	TGTGCCAGCAGTTTAGGGGGGGAGTCCTACAATGAGCAGTTCTTC	CASSLGGESYNEQFF
NA	TRBD1	TRBV19	TRBJ2-7	TGTGCCAGTAGTATAGCCGGACAGGGATTCTACGAGCAGTACTTC	CASSIAGQGFYEQYF
many	TRBD1	TRBV20-1	TRBJ2-7	TGCAGTGCTACTCCGGGACAGGGGGCTCTGAGCTCCTACGAGCAGTACTTC	CSATPGQGALSSYEQYF
NA	TRBD2	TRBV4-1	TRBJ2-1	TGCGCCAGCAGCCAAGAGGGTAGCGGGAGGGCCTACAATGAGCAGTTCTTC	CASSQEGSGRAYNEQFF
few	TRBD2	TRBV10-3	TRBJ2-5	TGTGCCATCAGTGAGTCGGCGGGAGTTGGGGAGACCCAGTACTTC	CAISESAGVGETQYF
few	TRBD1	TRBV6-2/TRBV6-3	TRBJ2-4	TGTGCCAGCAGTCCACACAGGGGTGGAGCCAAAAACATTCAGTACTTC	CASSPHRGGAKNIQYF
few	NA	TRBV12-3/TRBV12-4	TRBJ2-7	TGTGCCAGCAGTTTATATGCGGGAACCTTCTACGAGCAGTACTTC	CASSLYAGTFYEQYF
NA	NA	TRBV5-5	TRBJ2-7	TGTGCCAGCAGCTTGGTGGCTGGGAATTACGAGCAGTACTTC	CASSLVAGNYEQYF
many	TRBD1	TRBV19	TRBJ2-1	TGTGCCAGTAGTATAGATCAGGGGACAGGGGTAGATGAGCAGTTCTTC	CASSIDQGTGVDEQFF
NA	NA	TRBV12-3/TRBV12-4	TRBJ2-6	TGTGCCAGCAGTTACTCCCTCTCTGGGGCCAACGTCCTGACTTTC	CASSYSLSGANVLTF
NA	NA	TRBV12-3/TRBV12-4	TRBJ2-1	TGTGCCAGCAGTATCCATGAGCAGTTCTTC	CASSIHEQFF
NA	TRBD2	TRBV29-1	TRBJ2-3	TGCAGCGTAATTAGCGGGAGGGGTGCAGATACGCAGTATTTT	CSVISGRGADTQYF
many	NA	TRBV7-9	TRBJ2-1	TGTGCCAGCAGCTTTTCCTTTCAGGAGCAGTTCTTC	CASSFSFQEQFF
NA	NA	TRBV10-3	TRBJ2-7	TGTGCCATCAGTGAGTCGAGGGACCGATTCACCTACGAGCAGTACTTC	CAISESRDRFTYEQYF
once	NA	TRBV6-2/TRBV6-3	TRBJ1-1	TGTGCCAGCAGTTATGGGGCGGGCACTGAAGCTTTCTTT	CASSYGAGTEAFF
NA	NA	TRBV20-1	TRBJ2-1	TGCAGTGCTAGAGTCGGGTACAATGAGCAGTTCTTC	CSARVGYNEQFF
NA	TRBD2	TRBV7-9	TRBJ2-1	TGTGCCAGCACCCCCCGGATCCTAGCGGGTGAGCAGTTCTTC	CASTPRILAGEQFF
few	NA	TRBV11-1	TRBJ2-7	TGTGCCAGCAGCTTAGGGTCCGGCTCTTTTGCCCCCTTGTCCCTCCTCTACGAGCAGTACTTC	CASSLGSGSFAPLSLLYEQYF
NA	TRBD1	TRBV12-3/TRBV12-4	TRBJ2-1	TGTGCCAGCAGTTTACGGGACAGGATCCATGAGCAGTTCTTC	CASSLRDRIHEQFF
NA	TRBD2	TRBV7-7	TRBJ2-1	TGTGCTAGCAGCTTAGGTCCAGCGGGAGGTTCCATCGGTGAGCAGTTCTTC	CASSLGPAGGSIGEQFF
NA	NA	TRBV27	TRBJ2-2	TGTGCCAGCAGTTTATCACAGGGGGGGACCGGGGAGCTGTTTTTT	CASSLSQGGTGELFF
many	TRBD2	TRBV12-3/TRBV12-4	TRBJ2-5	TGTGCCAGCAGGAGAACCGGGACTAGAAAAGAGACCCAGTACTTC	CASRRTGTRKETQYF
few	TRBD2	TRBV20-1	TRBJ2-5	TGCAGTGCTAGAACCGCCGGGACTAGCGGAAAAGAGACCCAGTACTTC	CSARTAGTSGKETQYF
few	NA	TRBV12-3/TRBV12-4	TRBJ2-1	TGTGCCAGCAGTCCCCGCCGCCGGGCGGACAATGAGCAGTTCTTC	CASSPRRRADNEQFF
NA	NA	TRBV5-1	TRBJ2-6	TGCGCCAGCAGGGGGGACGGGGCTCCATCTGGGGCCAACGTCCTGACTTTC	CASRGDGAPSGANVLTF
few	TRBD2	TRBV11-2	TRBJ2-3	TGTGCCAGCAGCTTCAGCGGGAGAGGGCGCACAGATACGCAGTATTTT	CASSFSGRGRTDTQYF